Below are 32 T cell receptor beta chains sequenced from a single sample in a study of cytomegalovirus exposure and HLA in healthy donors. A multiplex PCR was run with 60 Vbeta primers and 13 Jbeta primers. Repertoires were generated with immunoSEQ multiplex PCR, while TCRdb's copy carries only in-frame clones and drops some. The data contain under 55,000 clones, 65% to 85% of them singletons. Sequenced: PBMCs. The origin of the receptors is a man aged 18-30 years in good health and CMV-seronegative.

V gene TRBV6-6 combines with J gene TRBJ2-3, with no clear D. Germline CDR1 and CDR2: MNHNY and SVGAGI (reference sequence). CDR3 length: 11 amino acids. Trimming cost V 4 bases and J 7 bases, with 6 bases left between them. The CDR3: CASSFSNTQYF. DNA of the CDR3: TGTGCCAGCAGTTTTTCCAATACGCAGTATTTT.

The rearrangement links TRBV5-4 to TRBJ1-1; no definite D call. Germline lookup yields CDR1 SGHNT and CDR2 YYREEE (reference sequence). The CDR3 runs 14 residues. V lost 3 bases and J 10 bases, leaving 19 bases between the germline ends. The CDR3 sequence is CASSYDPGPGLAFF. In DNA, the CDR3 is TGTGCCAGCAGCTACGACCCGGGTCCTGGTCTAGCTTTCTTT.

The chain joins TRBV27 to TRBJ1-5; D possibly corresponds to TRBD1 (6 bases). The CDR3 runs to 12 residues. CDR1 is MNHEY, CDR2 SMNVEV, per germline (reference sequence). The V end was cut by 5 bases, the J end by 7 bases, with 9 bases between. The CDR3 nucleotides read TGTGCCAGCAGTGACCAGGGGCAGCCCCAGCATTTT. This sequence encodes CASSDQGQPQHF.

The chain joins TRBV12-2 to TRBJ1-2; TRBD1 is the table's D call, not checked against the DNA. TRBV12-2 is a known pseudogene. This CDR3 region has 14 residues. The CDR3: CASRLGQENYGYTF. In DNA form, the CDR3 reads TGTGCAAGTCGCTTAGGACAGGAGAACTATGGCTACACCTTC.

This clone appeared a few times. The CDR3 DNA sequence: TGCGCCAGCAGGGGGACAGCCGGACCGGCAGATACGCAGTATTTT. It codes for CASRGTAGPADTQYF. V and J are TRBV10-2 and TRBJ2-3; TRBD1 aligns across 7 bases. Germline values: CDR1 WSHSY, CDR2 SAAADI. After removal of 6 bases from V and 4 bases from J, the junction contained 10 bases not matched to a gene. The CDR3 totals 15 residues.

CDR3 amino acids: CASSPRDTGLVYTF. The CDR3 bases are TGCGCCAGCAGCCCCCGGGACACGGGCCTAGTCTACACCTTC. The chain combines TRBV5-1 with TRBJ1-2; maybe TRBD1 (6 bases). The CDR3 totals 14 residues. Between the trimmed V and J ends, which lost 4 bases and 10 bases, there was a span of 20 bases. Germline CDR1 reads SGHRS; CDR2 reads YFSETQ.

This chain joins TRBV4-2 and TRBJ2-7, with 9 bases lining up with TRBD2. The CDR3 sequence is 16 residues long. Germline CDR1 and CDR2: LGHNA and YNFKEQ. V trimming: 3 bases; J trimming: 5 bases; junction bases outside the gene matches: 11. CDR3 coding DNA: TGTGCCAGCAGCCATGGGGGGGCGGGAGGGCCGGACGAGCAGTACTTC. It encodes CASSHGGAGGPDEQYF.

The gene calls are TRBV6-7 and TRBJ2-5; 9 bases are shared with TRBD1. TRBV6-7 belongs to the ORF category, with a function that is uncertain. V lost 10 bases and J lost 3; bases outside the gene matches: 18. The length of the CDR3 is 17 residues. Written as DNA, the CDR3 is TGTGCCACTACTGGGCCCCTGACTACAGGGGGCGAAGAGACCCAGTACTTC. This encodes CATTGPLTTGGEETQYF.

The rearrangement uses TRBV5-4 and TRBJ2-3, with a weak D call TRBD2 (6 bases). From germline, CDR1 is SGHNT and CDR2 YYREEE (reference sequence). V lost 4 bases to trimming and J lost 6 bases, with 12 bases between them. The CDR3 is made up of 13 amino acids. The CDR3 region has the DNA TGTGCCAGCAGCACCTTAGCGGAGGATACGCAGTATTTT. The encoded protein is CASSTLAEDTQYF.

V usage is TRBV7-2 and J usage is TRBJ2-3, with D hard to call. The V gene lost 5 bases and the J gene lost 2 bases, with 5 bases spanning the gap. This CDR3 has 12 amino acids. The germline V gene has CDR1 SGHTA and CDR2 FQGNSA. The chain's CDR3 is CASSPPTDTQYF. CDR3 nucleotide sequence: TGTGCCAGCAGCCCTCCCACAGATACGCAGTATTTT.

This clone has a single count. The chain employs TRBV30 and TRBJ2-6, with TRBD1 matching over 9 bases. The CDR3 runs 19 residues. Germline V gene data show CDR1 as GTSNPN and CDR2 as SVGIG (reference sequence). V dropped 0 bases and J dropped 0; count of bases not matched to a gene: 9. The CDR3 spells CAWSVIPGQGSSGANVLTF. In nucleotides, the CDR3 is TGTGCCTGGAGTGTAATACCGGGACAGGGCTCCTCTGGGGCCAACGTCCTGACTTTC.

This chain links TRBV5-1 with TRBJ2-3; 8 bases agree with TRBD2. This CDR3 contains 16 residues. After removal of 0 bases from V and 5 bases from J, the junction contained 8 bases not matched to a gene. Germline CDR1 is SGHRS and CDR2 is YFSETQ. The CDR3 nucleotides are TGCGCCAGCAGCTTGGACGGACTAGCCGCTGTAGATACGCAGTATTTT. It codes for CASSLDGLAAVDTQYF.

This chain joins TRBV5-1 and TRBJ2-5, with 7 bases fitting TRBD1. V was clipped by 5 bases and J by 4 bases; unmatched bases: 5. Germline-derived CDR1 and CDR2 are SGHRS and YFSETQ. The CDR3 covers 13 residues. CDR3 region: CASSPGQRETQYF. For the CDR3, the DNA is TGCGCCAGCAGTCCGGGACAGCGAGAGACCCAGTACTTC.

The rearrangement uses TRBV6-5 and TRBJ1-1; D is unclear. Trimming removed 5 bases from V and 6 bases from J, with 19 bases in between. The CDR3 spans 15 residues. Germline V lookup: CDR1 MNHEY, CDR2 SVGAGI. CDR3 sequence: CASSRKDAGGPEAFF. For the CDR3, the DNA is TGTGCCAGCAGTCGAAAAGACGCAGGAGGACCTGAAGCTTTCTTT.

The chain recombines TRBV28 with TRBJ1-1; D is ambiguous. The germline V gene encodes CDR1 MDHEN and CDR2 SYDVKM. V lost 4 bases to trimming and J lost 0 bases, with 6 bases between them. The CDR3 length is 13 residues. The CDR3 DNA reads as TGTGCCAGCAGTTACTCAATGAACACTGAAGCTTTCTTT. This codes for CASSYSMNTEAFF.

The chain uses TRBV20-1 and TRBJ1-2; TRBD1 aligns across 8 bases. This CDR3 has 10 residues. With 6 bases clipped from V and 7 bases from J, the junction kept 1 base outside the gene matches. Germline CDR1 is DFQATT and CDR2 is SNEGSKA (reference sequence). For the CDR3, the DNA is TGCAGTGCGGGGACAGGTGGCTACACCTTC. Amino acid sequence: CSAGTGGYTF.

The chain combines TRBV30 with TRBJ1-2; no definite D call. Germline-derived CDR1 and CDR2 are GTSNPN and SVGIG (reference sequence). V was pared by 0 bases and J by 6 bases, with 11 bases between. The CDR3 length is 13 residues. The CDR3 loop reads CAWSVHGVDGYTF. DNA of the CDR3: TGTGCCTGGAGTGTACACGGGGTCGATGGCTACACCTTC.

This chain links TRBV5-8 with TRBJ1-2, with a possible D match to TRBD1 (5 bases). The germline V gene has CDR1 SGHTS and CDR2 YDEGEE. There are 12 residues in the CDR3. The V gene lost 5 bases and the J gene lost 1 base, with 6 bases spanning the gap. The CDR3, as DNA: TGTGCCAGCAGAGGGGTTAACTATGGCTACACCTTC. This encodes CASRGVNYGYTF.

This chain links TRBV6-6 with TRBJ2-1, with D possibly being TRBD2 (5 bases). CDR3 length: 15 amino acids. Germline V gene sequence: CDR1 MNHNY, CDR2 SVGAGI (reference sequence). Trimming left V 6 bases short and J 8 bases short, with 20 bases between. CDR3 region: CASSHGVQAGDEQFF. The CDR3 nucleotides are TGTGCCAGCAGCCACGGAGTGCAGGCCGGGGATGAGCAGTTCTTC.

The CDR3 loop is CASSQWTGGLSGVTDTQYF. CDR3 bases: TGTGCCAGCAGCCAATGGACAGGGGGCTTGAGCGGGGTCACAGATACGCAGTATTTT. This sequence joins TRBV4-2 and TRBJ2-3; TRBD1 matches at 11 bases. The trim removed 2 bases at V and 2 bases at J, leaving 12 bases unmatched. The CDR3 has 19 residues. The germline gives CDR1 LGHNA, CDR2 YNFKEQ.

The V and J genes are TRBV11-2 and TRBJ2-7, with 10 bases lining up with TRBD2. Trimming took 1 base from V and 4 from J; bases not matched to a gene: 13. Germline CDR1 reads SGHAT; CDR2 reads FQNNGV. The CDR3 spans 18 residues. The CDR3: CASSLGRLAGALGYEQYF. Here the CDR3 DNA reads TGTGCCAGCAGCTTAGGGAGGCTAGCGGGAGCGTTAGGTTACGAGCAGTACTTC.

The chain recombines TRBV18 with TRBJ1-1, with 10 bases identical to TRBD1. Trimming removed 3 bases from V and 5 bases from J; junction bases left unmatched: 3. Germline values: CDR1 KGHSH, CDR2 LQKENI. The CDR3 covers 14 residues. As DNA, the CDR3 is TGTGCCAGCTCACCGGACAGGGGGATAACTGAAGCTTTCTTT. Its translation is CASSPDRGITEAFF.

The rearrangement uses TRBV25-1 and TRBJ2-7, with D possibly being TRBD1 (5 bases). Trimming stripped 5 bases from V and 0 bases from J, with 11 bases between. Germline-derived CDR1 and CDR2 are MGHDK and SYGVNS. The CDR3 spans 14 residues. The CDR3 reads CASSKTGPSYEQYF. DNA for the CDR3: TGTGCCAGCAGTAAAACAGGACCCTCCTACGAGCAGTACTTC.

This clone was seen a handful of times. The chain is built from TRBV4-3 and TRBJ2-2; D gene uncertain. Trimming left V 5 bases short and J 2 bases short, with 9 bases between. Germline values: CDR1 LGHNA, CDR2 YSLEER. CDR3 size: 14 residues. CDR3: CASSTRLNTGELFF. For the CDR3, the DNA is TGCGCCAGCAGCACCCGACTTAACACCGGGGAGCTGTTTTTT.

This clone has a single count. The CDR3 DNA reads as TGTGCCATCAGTGAGCCCCGGGGGGGGAGACGGGACTCCTCTAGCACAGATACGCAGTATTTT. Its protein product is CAISEPRGGRRDSSSTDTQYF. J is TRBJ2-3 and V is TRBV10-3; 8 bases agree with TRBD2. Germline loops: CDR1 ENHRY, CDR2 SYGVKD. The trim removed 2 bases at V and 0 bases at J, leaving 19 bases unmatched. CDR3 size: 21 residues.

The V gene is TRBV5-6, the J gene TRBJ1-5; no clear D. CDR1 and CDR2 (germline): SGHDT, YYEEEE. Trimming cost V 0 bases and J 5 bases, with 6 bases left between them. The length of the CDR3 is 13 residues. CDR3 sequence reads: CASSLAPDQPQHF. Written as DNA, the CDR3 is TGTGCCAGCAGCTTGGCCCCCGATCAGCCCCAGCATTTT.

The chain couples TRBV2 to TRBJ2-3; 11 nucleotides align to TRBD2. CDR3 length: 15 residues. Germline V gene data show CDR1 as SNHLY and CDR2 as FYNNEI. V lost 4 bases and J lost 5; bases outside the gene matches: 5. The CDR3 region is CASSGGLAAQDTQYF. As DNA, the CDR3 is TGTGCCAGCAGTGGGGGACTAGCGGCACAAGATACGCAGTATTTT.

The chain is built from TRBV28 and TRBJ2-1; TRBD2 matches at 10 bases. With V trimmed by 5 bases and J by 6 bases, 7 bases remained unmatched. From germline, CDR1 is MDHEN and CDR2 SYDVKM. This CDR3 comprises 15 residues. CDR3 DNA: TGTGCCAGCAGTCCCCGAGCGGGAGGGCGCAATGAGCAGTTCTTC. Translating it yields CASSPRAGGRNEQFF.

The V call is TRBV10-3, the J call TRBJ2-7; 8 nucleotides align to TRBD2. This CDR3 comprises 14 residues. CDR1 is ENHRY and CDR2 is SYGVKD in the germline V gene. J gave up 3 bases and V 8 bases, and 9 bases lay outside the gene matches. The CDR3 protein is CAIGSGATLYEQYF. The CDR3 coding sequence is TGTGCCATCGGTAGCGGGGCCACCCTCTACGAGCAGTACTTC.

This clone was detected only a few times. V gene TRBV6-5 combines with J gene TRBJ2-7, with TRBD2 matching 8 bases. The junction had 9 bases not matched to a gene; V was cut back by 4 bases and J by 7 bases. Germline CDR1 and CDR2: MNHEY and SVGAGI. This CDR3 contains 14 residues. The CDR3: CASSSPGGAGEQYF. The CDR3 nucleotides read TGTGCCAGCAGTTCCCCCGGGGGGGCGGGGGAGCAGTACTTC.

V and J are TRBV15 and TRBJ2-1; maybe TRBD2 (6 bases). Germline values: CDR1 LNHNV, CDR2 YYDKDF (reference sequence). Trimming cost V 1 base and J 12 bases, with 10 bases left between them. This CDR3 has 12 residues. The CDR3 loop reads CATSRALGGQFF. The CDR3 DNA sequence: TGTGCCACCAGCAGAGCATTGGGGGGGCAGTTCTTC.

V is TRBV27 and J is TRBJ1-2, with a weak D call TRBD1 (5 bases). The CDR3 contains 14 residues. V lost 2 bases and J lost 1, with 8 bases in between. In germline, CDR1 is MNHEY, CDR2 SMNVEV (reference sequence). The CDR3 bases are TGTGCCAGCAGTTTAGGCAGGGTTAACTATGGCTACACCTTC. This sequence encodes CASSLGRVNYGYTF.